This TCR beta chain was documented in a study of PD-1 blockade in mismatch repair-deficient tumors. In the study overall: Patients had approximately 12 mismatch repair-deficient cancer types, all previously treated and progressing. Study-level findings and limits: Tumor-resident clones, often undetectable pretreatment in blood, expanded then contracted after pembrolizumab.

The germline V and J ends were trimmed by 2 bases and 9 bases, with 13 bases remaining between them. This CDR3 has 13 amino acids. CDR1 is SGHTA, CDR2 FQGTGA, per germline. Some clones are missing from TCRdb's copy, which holds only in-frame ones; the method was immunoSEQ multiplex PCR. The sample yields tens of thousands of clones, over 70% seen once. PCR or immunohistochemistry showed mismatch repair deficiency in every enrolled patient. A few pembrolizumab responders had their TCRs sequenced. Remarks on this clone: The antigen remains undetermined.

This chain connects TRBV7-3 to TRBJ1-1, with unresolved D. This receptor was identified in an adult with mismatch repair-deficient cancer. The sample was peripheral blood, taken 12 weeks after starting pembrolizumab. The CDR3 bases are TGTGCCAGCAGCTTATCTTCCACACACCAAGCTTTCTTT. Its translation: CASSLSSTHQAFF. The full variable domain, completed using reference TRBV7-3 and TRBJ1-1, is GAGVSQTPSNKVTEKGKYVELRCDPISGHTALYWYRQSLGQGPEFLIYFQGTGAADDSGLPNDRFFAVRPEGSVSTLKIQRTERGDSAVYLCASSLSSTHQAFFGQGTRLTVV.